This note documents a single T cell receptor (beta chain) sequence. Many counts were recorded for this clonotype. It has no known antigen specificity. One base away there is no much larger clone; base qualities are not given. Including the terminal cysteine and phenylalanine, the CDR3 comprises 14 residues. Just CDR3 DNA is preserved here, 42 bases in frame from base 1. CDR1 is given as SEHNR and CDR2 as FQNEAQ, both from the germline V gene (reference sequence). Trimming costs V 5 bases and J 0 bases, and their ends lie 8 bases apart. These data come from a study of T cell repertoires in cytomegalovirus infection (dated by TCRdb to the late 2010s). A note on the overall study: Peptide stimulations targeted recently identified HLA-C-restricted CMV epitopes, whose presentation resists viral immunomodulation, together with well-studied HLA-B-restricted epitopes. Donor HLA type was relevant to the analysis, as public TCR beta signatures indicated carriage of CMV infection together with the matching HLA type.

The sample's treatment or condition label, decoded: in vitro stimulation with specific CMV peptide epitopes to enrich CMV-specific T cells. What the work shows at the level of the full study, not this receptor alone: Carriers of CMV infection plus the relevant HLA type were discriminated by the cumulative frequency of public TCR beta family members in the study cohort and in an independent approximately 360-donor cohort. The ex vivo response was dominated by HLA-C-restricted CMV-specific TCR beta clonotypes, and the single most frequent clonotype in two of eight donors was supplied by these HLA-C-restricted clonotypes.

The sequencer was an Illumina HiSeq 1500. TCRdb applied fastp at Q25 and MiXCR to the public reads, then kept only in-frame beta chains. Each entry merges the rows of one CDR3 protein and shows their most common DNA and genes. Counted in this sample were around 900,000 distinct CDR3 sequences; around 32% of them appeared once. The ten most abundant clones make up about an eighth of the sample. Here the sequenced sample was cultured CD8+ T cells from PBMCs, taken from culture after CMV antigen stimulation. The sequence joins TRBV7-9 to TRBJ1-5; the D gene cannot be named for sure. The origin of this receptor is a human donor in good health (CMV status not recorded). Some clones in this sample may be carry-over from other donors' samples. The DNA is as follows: TGTGCCAGCAGCCCGACGGATAGCAATCAGCCCCAGCATTTT. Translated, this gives CASSPTDSNQPQHF.